The 19 T cell receptor beta chains presented below share a single source sample, sequenced in a study of CD8 T cells in Susac syndrome. RNA in amounts of about 0.5 to 1 ug was reverse transcribed with random hexamers. In TCRdb, the immunoSEQ multiplex PCR reads were re-called with MiXCR into one record per CDR3 protein. This table has 40,000 to 55,000 distinct CDR3 sequences, around 93% appearing once. Material: CD8+ T cells from PBMCs. The source of these receptors is a human donor with multiple sclerosis.

This chain connects TRBV15 to TRBJ2-5; 11 bases agree with TRBD2. Germline V gene data show CDR1 as LNHNV and CDR2 as YYDKDF (reference sequence). There are 19 residues in the CDR3. V lost 1 base, J lost 0 bases, and 10 bases stayed unmatched. The CDR3 spells CATSRGLAGGRGYQETQYF. CDR3 nucleotides: TGTGCCACCAGCAGAGGGCTAGCGGGGGGCAGAGGCTACCAAGAGACCCAGTACTTC.

The chain carries TRBV6-1 and TRBJ2-7; D is ambiguous. With 6 bases removed from V and 6 bases from J, the gap between germline ends came to 15 bases. This CDR3 has 13 amino acids. Germline CDR1 reads MNHNS; CDR2 reads SASEGT. CDR3 in amino acids: CASRGRSPREQYF. CDR3 DNA: TGTGCCAGCAGGGGCAGGTCACCGCGCGAGCAGTACTTC.

V and J are TRBV2 and TRBJ2-1; 7 bases align to TRBD2. V lost 7 bases and J lost 4; bases outside the gene matches: 7. The CDR3 runs 14 residues. Germline V gives CDR1 SNHLY, CDR2 FYNNEI. The CDR3 coding sequence is TGTGCCAGCAACCTCCGGGGGGAGTACAATGAGCAGTTCTTC. It yields the protein CASNLRGEYNEQFF.

The chain combines TRBV7-9 with TRBJ1-1, with 7 bases that match TRBD1. CDR3 size: 11 residues. J was trimmed by 11 bases and V by 7 bases; bases with no gene match: 7. The germline gives CDR1 SEHNR, CDR2 FQNEAQ (reference sequence). The CDR3 loop is CASNRQGKAFF. As DNA, the CDR3 is TGTGCCAGCAACCGACAGGGAAAGGCTTTCTTT.

The sample holds one count of this clonotype. The chain uses TRBV29-1 and TRBJ2-1; 10 bases match TRBD2. CDR3 length: 17 amino acids. Per the germline V gene, CDR1 is SQVTM and CDR2 is ANQGSEA. The J segment lost 4 bases and the V segment lost 3 bases, leaving 12 bases of the junction unmatched. CDR3 DNA: TGCAGCGTTGACCCAATACTTAGCGGGGGGACATACAATGAGCAGTTCTTC. Translation gives CSVDPILSGGTYNEQFF.

The rearrangement uses TRBV7-9 and TRBJ1-1, with D possibly being TRBD1 (6 bases). The V end was cut by 0 bases, the J end by 1 base, with 9 bases between. Per germline, CDR1 SEHNR and CDR2 FQNEAQ (reference sequence). The CDR3 extends over 15 amino acids. The CDR3: CASSLAQGKNTEAFF. In DNA, the CDR3 is TGTGCCAGCAGCTTAGCACAGGGAAAGAACACTGAAGCTTTCTTT.

The chain joins TRBV3-1 to TRBJ1-1; a possible D gene is TRBD1 (6 bases). Germline loops: CDR1 LGHDT, CDR2 YNNKEL (reference sequence). This CDR3 has 15 amino acids. V lost 4 bases, J lost 4 bases, and 16 bases lay in between. For the CDR3, the DNA is TGTGCCAGCAGCCGGCCTCAGGGGTCCCCCACTGAAGCTTTCTTT. Translating it yields CASSRPQGSPTEAFF.

V and J are TRBV28 and TRBJ1-4; D remains unclear. The CDR3 is 14 amino acids. Trimming shortened V by 6 bases and J by 7 bases, and 15 bases separated the two germline ends. Germline lookup yields CDR1 MDHEN and CDR2 SYDVKM. The CDR3 here is CASSGISSGEKLFF. CDR3 nucleotides: TGTGCCAGCAGCGGTATTTCGTCGGGTGAAAAACTGTTTTTT.

The chain combines TRBV3-1 with TRBJ2-2; TRBD1 matches at 7 bases. The germline CDR1 and CDR2 sequences are LGHDT and YNNKEL (reference sequence). This CDR3 spans 17 amino acids. V trimming: 4 bases; J trimming: 5 bases; junction bases outside the gene matches: 13. The DNA of the CDR3 is TGTGCCAGCAGCCTCACCGTAGGGGACAGAATTACCGGGGAGCTGTTTTTT. Translation: CASSLTVGDRITGELFF.

This clonotype appeared a single time. J is TRBJ2-3 and V is TRBV10-2; D gene ambiguous. Germline V lookup: CDR1 WSHSY, CDR2 SAAADI. The CDR3 loop spans 15 amino acids. Trimming pared 0 bases from V and 4 bases from J, leaving 11 bases between. CDR3 nucleotides: TGCGCCAGCAGTGAGTCGAATAGGTATTCAGATACGCAGTATTTT. Protein: CASSESNRYSDTQYF.

The genes are TRBV6-5 and TRBJ1-1; D is uncertain. CDR1 is MNHEY, CDR2 SVGAGI, per germline. V lost 4 bases and J 5 bases, leaving 11 bases between the germline ends. This CDR3 is 13 amino acids long. Here the CDR3 DNA reads TGTGCCAGCAGTTGGCTGGACGGGACTGAAGCTTTCTTT. Translating gives CASSWLDGTEAFF.

This chain links TRBV23-1 with TRBJ1-5; a weak D match, TRBD1 (5 bases). TRBV23-1 is annotated as an ORF whose role is uncertain. The CDR3 contains 14 residues. Deletions cut 4 bases from V and 5 bases from J, with 12 bases between. The CDR3 DNA reads as TGCGCCAGCAGTCTGGGACTCATAGATCAGCCCCAGCATTTT. This sequence encodes CASSLGLIDQPQHF.

The rearrangement uses TRBV29-1 and TRBJ2-5, with D possibly being TRBD1 (6 bases). CDR3 length: 12 amino acids. The germline V gene encodes CDR1 SQVTM and CDR2 ANQGSEA. Between the trimmed V and J ends, which lost 7 bases and 3 bases, there was a span of 12 bases. The CDR3 nucleotides are TGCAGCGCTCAGGGGAACGAAGAGACCCAGTACTTC. This codes for CSAQGNEETQYF.

V gene TRBV7-9 combines with J gene TRBJ2-7; D is possibly TRBD2 (5 bases). This CDR3 region has 14 residues. With 4 bases removed from V and 3 bases from J, the gap between germline ends came to 13 bases. The germline gives CDR1 SEHNR, CDR2 FQNEAQ (reference sequence). CDR3 loop: CASSSAGISYEQYF. CDR3 DNA: TGTGCCAGCAGCTCCGCCGGGATCAGCTACGAGCAGTACTTC.

The rearrangement uses TRBV7-4 and TRBJ1-1; a possible D gene is TRBD1 (5 bases). This CDR3 contains 15 residues. V lost 2 bases to trimming and J lost 5 bases, with 15 bases between them. Germline V gene lookup returns CDR1 SGHVT and CDR2 SQSDAQ. CDR3: CASSLQGTPVTEAFF. For the CDR3, the DNA is TGTGCCAGCAGCTTACAAGGGACTCCTGTTACTGAAGCTTTCTTT.

The V and J genes are TRBV25-1 and TRBJ1-6; no firm D call. The V end was cut by 6 bases, the J end by 6 bases, with 12 bases between. Per germline, CDR1 MGHDK and CDR2 SYGVNS. The CDR3 contains 14 residues. CDR3 in amino acids: CASSLGLGNSPLHF. The CDR3 DNA reads as TGTGCCAGCAGCCTCGGGCTGGGTAATTCACCCCTCCACTTT.

The gene calls are TRBV6-6 and TRBJ2-3; perhaps D is TRBD1 or TRBD2 (6 bases each). V was clipped by 0 bases and J by 0 bases, with 10 bases between them. Germline V gene lookup returns CDR1 MNHNY and CDR2 SVGAGI (reference sequence). The CDR3 is 16 amino acids. CDR3 nucleotide sequence: TGTGCCAGCAGTTACTCGGGGGGCGCAAGCACAGATACGCAGTATTTT. Protein product: CASSYSGGASTDTQYF.

There are a few counts of this clonotype. The chain recombines TRBV14 with TRBJ2-7; 8 bases map to TRBD1. Trimming removed 3 bases from V and 2 bases from J; junction bases left unmatched: 3. From germline, CDR1 is SGHDN and CDR2 FVKESK. This CDR3 has 14 residues. CDR3 nucleotides: TGTGCCAGCAGCCATCCGGGACAGGCCTACGAGCAGTACTTC. It translates to CASSHPGQAYEQYF.

The V gene is TRBV19, the J gene TRBJ1-4; the match to TRBD1 covers 7 bases. The germline V gene encodes CDR1 LNHDA and CDR2 SQIVND (reference sequence). The ends lost 5 bases at V and 6 bases at J; junction bases unmatched: 6. The CDR3 consists of 14 residues. The CDR3 bases are TGTGCCAGTAGTTTCCGGGACAGCGATGAAAAACTGTTTTTT. Translated: CASSFRDSDEKLFF.